This T cell receptor (beta chain) came from a study of blood T cell dynamics during melanoma immunotherapy. Time point here: week 3, after first cycle of checkpoint inhibitor. Response was assessed by RECIST 1.1 at 12 weeks, except a couple of rapid progressors. Patients with prior systemic cancer treatment, concomitant immunosuppressants, or other active malignancies were excluded. The CDR3 sequence is 15 residues long. The germline V gene encodes CDR1 MDHEN and CDR2 SYDVKM. With 4 bases clipped from V and 6 bases from J, the junction kept 8 bases outside the gene matches. Measured with immunoSEQ multiplex PCR; TCRdb has only the in-frame clones, and not every one. The table lists about 19,000 clones, roughly nine tenths of them singletons, with 7.5% to 9% in the top ten.

This chain connects TRBV28 to TRBJ2-2; 7 bases fit TRBD1. The TCR comes from a human donor with melanoma. The sample consisted of blood, taken from a patient treated with checkpoint blockade. CDR3 DNA sequence: TGTGCCAGCAGTTGGATCCGGGACAGCCCCGGGGAGCTGTTTTTT. Translation: CASSWIRDSPGELFF. Based on the CDR3 plus reference TRBV28 and TRBJ2-2, the full variable domain is DVKVTQSSRYLVKRTGEKVFLECVQDMDHENMFWYRQDPGLGLRLIYFSYDVKMKEKGDIPEGYSVSREKKERFSLILESASTNQTSMYLCASSWIRDSPGELFFGEGSRLTVL.